These T cell receptor beta chains were read from a single sample in a study of blood T cell repertoires in COVID-19. TCRdb's table, derived via immunoSEQ multiplex PCR, lists solely in-frame clones and lacks some. The sample includes approximately 220,000 clones, 82% seen only once; the top ten take 4.7%. Input material: peripheral blood. The receptors were gathered from a woman in her 70s with acute or convalescent COVID-19. Each CDR3 is given with its conserved first and last residue.

CDR3 length,J gene,V gene,CDR3 protein
16,TRBJ2-1,TRBV11-2,CASSLAGRGGLNEQFF
15,TRBJ1-3,TRBV19,CASSDMGFSGNTIYF
14,TRBJ2-7,TRBV5-5,CASRRTGISYEQYF
13,TRBJ1-1,TRBV6-5,CASSYRGNTEAFF
13,TRBJ1-1,TRBV29-1,CSVLRGWNTEAFF
13,TRBJ2-7,TRBV24-1,CATSDSDSYEQYF
13,TRBJ1-5,TRBV6-1,CASSERGDQPQHF
15,TRBJ2-1,TRBV5-4,CASSFKLQVGNEQFF
12,TRBJ1-1,TRBV9,CASSAQGTEAFF
14,TRBJ1-4,TRBV27,CASSFGGGNEKLFF
16,TRBJ1-5,TRBV5-6,CASRALKGESNQPQHF
16,TRBJ1-5,TRBV5-5,CASSLETGMPNQPQHF
13,TRBJ2-7,TRBV6-5,CASSPTGVHEQYF
17,TRBJ2-3,TRBV4-3,CASSQGASGIITDTQYF
12,TRBJ1-2,TRBV19,CASSASIYGYTF
13,TRBJ2-1,TRBV18,CASSPRQGNEQFF
17,TRBJ1-5,TRBV4-3,CASSQDGGGEGYQPQHF
13,TRBJ2-3,TRBV5-4,CASSLVAVDTQYF
18,TRBJ1-3,TRBV7-2,CASRPGTGGAWGGNTIYF
14,TRBJ1-5,TRBV28,CASLPSGRNQPQHF
15,TRBJ1-2,TRBV7-2,CASSLAGTGVSGYTF
17,TRBJ2-2,TRBV7-9,CASSLGQGARNTGELFF
14,TRBJ1-2,TRBV19,CASRKPDGGYGYTF
16,TRBJ2-2,TRBV4-3,CASSQAASGWAGELFF
14,TRBJ1-5,TRBV28,CASSLRRGNQPQHF
13,TRBJ2-2,TRBV27,CASMSVYTGELFF
13,TRBJ2-7,TRBV4-3,CASSQDPQGEQYF
17,TRBJ1-1,TRBV28,CASSSAPGQGAGTEAFF
14,TRBJ2-1,TRBV4-2,CASSHPGQPNEQFF
15,TRBJ1-5,TRBV7-2,CASSLVRAPGGPQHF
15,TRBJ1-6,TRBV18,CASSRGQGEYSPLHF
14,TRBJ2-7,TRBV5-5,CASSLETHSYEQYF
15,TRBJ2-7,TRBV15,CATSREGQGAWEQYF
14,TRBJ2-2,TRBV3-1/TRBV3-2,CASSQGRITGELFF
18,TRBJ1-4,TRBV9,CASSPSLIQQGPNEKLFF
17,TRBJ1-3,TRBV5-4,CASSLAPTGLSGNTIYF
13,TRBJ2-7,TRBV6-2/TRBV6-3,CASSLRGTYEQYF
16,TRBJ2-7,TRBV5-6,CASSLARGQGGYEQYF
16,TRBJ1-4,TRBV28,CASSAQGGGTNEKLFF
13,TRBJ1-6,TRBV5-4,CAAGDTYNSPLHF
16,TRBJ2-1,TRBV2,CASSELAALSYNEQFF
16,TRBJ2-1,TRBV6-2/TRBV6-3,CASSSRLAGGYNEQFF
13,TRBJ1-5,TRBV6-5,CASSPTRVQPQHF
15,TRBJ2-1,TRBV7-9,CASSRGLAELNEQFF
14,TRBJ1-1,TRBV29-1,CSVPPSVMNTEAFF
14,TRBJ1-2,TRBV6-1,CASSDLRTAYGYTF